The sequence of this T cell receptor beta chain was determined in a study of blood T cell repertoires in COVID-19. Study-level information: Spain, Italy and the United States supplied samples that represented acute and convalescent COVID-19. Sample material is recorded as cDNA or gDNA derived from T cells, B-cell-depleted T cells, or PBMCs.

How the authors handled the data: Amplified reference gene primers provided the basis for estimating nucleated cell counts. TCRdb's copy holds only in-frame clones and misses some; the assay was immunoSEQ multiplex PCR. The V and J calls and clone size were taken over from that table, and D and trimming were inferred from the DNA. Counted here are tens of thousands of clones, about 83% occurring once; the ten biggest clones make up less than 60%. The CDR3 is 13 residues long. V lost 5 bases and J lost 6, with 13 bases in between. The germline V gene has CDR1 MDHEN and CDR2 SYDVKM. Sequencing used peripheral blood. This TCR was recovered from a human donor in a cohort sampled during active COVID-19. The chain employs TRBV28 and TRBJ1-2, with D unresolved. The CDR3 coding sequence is TGTGCCAGCAGTCCGCAAGGGAGGGATGGCTACACCTTC. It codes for CASSPQGRDGYTF.